This entry lists 8 T cell receptor beta chains sequenced from one sample in a study of tumor-infiltrating lymphocytes in glioblastoma multiforme (dated by TCRdb to between 2016 and 2019). The sample was run on an Illumina HiSeq 2500. A modified ARM-PCR protocol with multiple V-beta primers and a C-beta primer was used to build TCRB libraries from RNA via three nested multiplex PCR rounds. TCRdb passed the public sequencing reads through fastp at Q25 and MiXCR, retaining productive beta sequences. For every CDR3 protein sequence, its rows merge into one entry that carries the most common genes and DNA. The sample table holds 25,000 to 40,000 distinct CDR3 sequences, of which about 58% were seen once. Around 34% of the sample is held by the ten biggest clonotypes. The sample comprised brain tumor tissue. The receptors shown here come from a male donor with glioblastoma.

This clonotype was counted between two and nine times. CDR3 sequence: CASSPLGGGTDTQYF. As DNA, the CDR3 is TGTGCCAGCAGCCCGTTGGGCGGAGGCACAGATACGCAGTATTTT. The J gene is TRBJ2-3, the V gene TRBV11-3; D gene uncertain. Germline V CDR1 and CDR2: SGHNT, YENEEA. Trimming cost V 5 bases and J 1 base, with 13 bases left between them. The CDR3 extends over 15 amino acids.

Worth noting for this clonotype: One end of the junction is discordant with germline, which a read error may explain. This chain connects TRBV4-2 to TRBJ2-1; D possibly corresponds to TRBD2 (7 bases). The germline V gene has CDR1 LGHNA and CDR2 YNFKEQ. CDR3 length: 16 residues. The CDR3: CASSKDRGGSYKEQFF. CDR3 nucleotide sequence: TGTGCCAGCAGCAAAGACCGCGGGGGCTCCTACAAGGAGCAGTTCTTC.

The rearrangement joins TRBV29-1 to TRBJ2-1; 10 bases match TRBD1. The CDR3 extends over 14 amino acids. The J segment lost 4 bases and the V segment lost 3 bases, leaving 3 bases of the junction unmatched. Germline V gene data show CDR1 as SQVTM and CDR2 as ANQGSEA. In DNA form, the CDR3 reads TGCAGCGTTGATTTGGGACAGGGGTACAATGAGCAGTTCTTC. Its translation is CSVDLGQGYNEQFF.

In regard to this clonotype: Because it lacks the conserved phenylalanine or tryptophan at the end, this CDR3 is likely a read error. The chain has TRBV20-1 and TRBJ1-2; no clear D gene. CDR1 is DFQATT, CDR2 SNEGSKA, per germline (reference sequence). The CDR3 length is 13 residues. For the CDR3, the DNA is TGCAGTGCTGAAAGACCCAGGTCCTATGACTACACCTAC. Protein product: CSAERPRSYDYTY.

A note on this clonotype: A much larger clone lies one base from this, so it may be a read error. The rearrangement uses TRBV19 and TRBJ1-1; D gene ambiguous. The germline gives CDR1 LNHDA, CDR2 SQIVND (reference sequence). The CDR3 spans 13 residues. As DNA, the CDR3 is TGTACCAGTAGTATAGCCCCAAACACTGAAGCTTTCTTT. It is translated as CTSSIAPNTEAFF.

Notes on this clonotype: Given a much more abundant clone one base away, this may be a read error. The J gene is TRBJ2-3, the V gene TRBV27; D is ambiguous. This CDR3 is 15 amino acids long. Deletions cut 5 bases from V and 3 bases from J, with 15 bases between. Germline-derived CDR1 and CDR2 are MNHEY and SMNVEV (reference sequence). This CDR3 reads CASSPPFGITDTQYF. DNA of the CDR3: TGTGCCAGCAGTCCCCCATTTGGGATAACAGATACGCAGTATTTT.

The chain recombines TRBV29-1 with TRBJ2-7; D is ambiguous. CDR1 is SQVTM and CDR2 is ANQGSEA in the germline V gene. The CDR3 has 14 amino acids. V lost 6 bases and J 2 bases, leaving 17 bases between the germline ends. The DNA of the CDR3 is TGCAGCGTCACCCCCAGCGCACATACCTACGAGCAGTACTTC. This sequence encodes CSVTPSAHTYEQYF.

The rearrangement joins TRBV19 to TRBJ2-6; D gene uncertain. V dropped 0 bases and J dropped 2 bases, with 11 bases sitting between them. Germline CDR1 reads LNHDA; CDR2 reads SQIVND (reference sequence). This CDR3 is built from 17 residues. The CDR3 here is CASSIDHGSTGANVLTF. The CDR3 DNA reads TGTGCCAGTAGTATAGATCATGGCAGCACTGGGGCCAACGTCCTGACTTTC.